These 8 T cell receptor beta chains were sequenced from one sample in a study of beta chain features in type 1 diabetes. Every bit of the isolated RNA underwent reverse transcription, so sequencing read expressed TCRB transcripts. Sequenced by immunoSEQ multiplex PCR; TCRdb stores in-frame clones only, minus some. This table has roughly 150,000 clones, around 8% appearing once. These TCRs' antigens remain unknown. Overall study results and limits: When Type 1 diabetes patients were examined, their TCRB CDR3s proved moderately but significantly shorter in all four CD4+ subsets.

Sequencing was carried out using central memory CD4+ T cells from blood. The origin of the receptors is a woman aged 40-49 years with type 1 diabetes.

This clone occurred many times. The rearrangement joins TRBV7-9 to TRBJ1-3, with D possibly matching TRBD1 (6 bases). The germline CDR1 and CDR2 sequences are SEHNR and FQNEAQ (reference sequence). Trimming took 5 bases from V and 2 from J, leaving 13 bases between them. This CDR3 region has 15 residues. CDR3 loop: CASSRGQTTGNTIYF. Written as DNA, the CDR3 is TGTGCCAGCAGCCGCGGACAGACGACTGGAAACACCATATATTTT.

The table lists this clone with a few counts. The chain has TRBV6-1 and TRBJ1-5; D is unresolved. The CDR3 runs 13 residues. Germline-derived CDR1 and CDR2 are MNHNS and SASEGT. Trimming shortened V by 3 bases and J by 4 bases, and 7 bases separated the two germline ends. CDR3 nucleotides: TGTGCCAGCAGTGACCGGGGAAATCAGCCCCAGCATTTT. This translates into CASSDRGNQPQHF.

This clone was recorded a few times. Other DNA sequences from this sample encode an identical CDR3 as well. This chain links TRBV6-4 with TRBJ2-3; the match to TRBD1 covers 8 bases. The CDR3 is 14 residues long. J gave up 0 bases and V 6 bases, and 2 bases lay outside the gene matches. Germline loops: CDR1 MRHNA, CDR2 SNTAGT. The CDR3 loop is CASRTGASTDTQYF. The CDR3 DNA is TGTGCCAGCAGGACAGGGGCTAGCACAGATACGCAGTATTTT.

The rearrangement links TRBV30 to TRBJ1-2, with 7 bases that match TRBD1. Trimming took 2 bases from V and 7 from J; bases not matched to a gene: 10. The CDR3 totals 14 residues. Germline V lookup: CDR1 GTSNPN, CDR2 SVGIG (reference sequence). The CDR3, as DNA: TGTGCCTGGAGTCTAAGGACAGGACTTGCTGGCTACACCTTC. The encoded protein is CAWSLRTGLAGYTF.

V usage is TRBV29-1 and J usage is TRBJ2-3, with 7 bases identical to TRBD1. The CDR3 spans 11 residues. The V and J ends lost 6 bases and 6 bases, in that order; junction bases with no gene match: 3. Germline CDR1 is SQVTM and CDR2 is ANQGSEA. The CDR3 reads CSVRRGDTQYF. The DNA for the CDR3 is TGCAGCGTCCGCAGGGGGGATACGCAGTATTTT.

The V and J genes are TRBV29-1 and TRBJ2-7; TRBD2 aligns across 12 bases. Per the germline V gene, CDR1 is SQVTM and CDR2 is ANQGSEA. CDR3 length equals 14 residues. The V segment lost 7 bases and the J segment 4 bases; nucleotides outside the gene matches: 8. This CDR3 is CSASTSGGIYEQYF. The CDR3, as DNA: TGCAGCGCTTCCACTAGCGGGGGGATTTACGAGCAGTACTTC.

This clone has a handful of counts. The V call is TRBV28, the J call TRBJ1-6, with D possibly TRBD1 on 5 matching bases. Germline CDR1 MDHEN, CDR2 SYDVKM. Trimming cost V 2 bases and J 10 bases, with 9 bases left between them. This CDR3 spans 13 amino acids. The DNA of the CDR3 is TGTGCCAGCAGTTTAGGGGGGAAATCACCCCTCCACTTT. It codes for CASSLGGKSPLHF.

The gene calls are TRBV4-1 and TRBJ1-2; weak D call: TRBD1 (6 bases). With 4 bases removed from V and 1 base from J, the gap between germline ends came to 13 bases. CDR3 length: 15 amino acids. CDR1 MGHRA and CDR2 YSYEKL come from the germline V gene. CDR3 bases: TGCGCCAGCAGCCGTGATGACAGGATTAACTATGGCTACACCTTC. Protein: CASSRDDRINYGYTF.